This T cell receptor beta chain was obtained from a study of blood T cell repertoires in COVID-19. Germline CDR1 and CDR2: SGHTA and FQGTGA. CDR3 length: 16 amino acids. The V and J ends lost 0 bases and 6 bases respectively, with 14 bases between them. Each participant's cohort was designated according to participant-reported clinical history. Sequenced by immunoSEQ multiplex PCR; TCRdb stores in-frame clones only, minus some. Here the sample spans roughly 450,000 clones, less than 95% being singletons. V and J are TRBV7-3 and TRBJ2-2; tentative D call: TRBD2 (5 bases). Sequenced input: PBMCs or T cells enriched from blood (not recorded which). This TCR was sampled from a man between 18 and 35 years old who had recovered from COVID-19. Here the CDR3 reads CASSLTGTRMAGELFF. The CDR3 bases are TGTGCCAGCAGCTTAACCGGTACTAGGATGGCCGGGGAGCTGTTTTTT.